These 3 T cell receptor beta chains came from one sample sequenced in a study of beta chain features in type 1 diabetes. The antigens for these receptors are not known. Expressed TCRB transcripts got sequenced, as all isolated RNA was reverse transcribed. Produced via immunoSEQ multiplex PCR; TCRdb's table is partial and in-frame only. This table has a few hundred thousand clones, approximately 15% appearing once. The study's findings and limits: Researchers report that Type 1 diabetes patients had moderately but significantly shorter TCRB CDR3s across all four CD4+ subsets.

What was sequenced was naive CD4+ T cells from blood. These receptors all come from a man aged 30 to 39 with type 1 diabetes.

This chain uses TRBV7-2 with TRBJ2-3; 9 nucleotides match TRBD2. CDR3 length equals 16 residues. V gave up 0 bases and J gave up 6 bases; unmatched junction bases: 7. Germline lookup yields CDR1 SGHTA and CDR2 FQGNSA. The CDR3 DNA reads as TGTGCCAGCAGCTTAGCTACTAGCGGGTTCTTGGATACGCAGTATTTT. It encodes CASSLATSGFLDTQYF.

Notes on this clone: Distinct nucleotide sequences in the sample also encode this CDR3. This chain uses TRBV19 with TRBJ2-3; D is unresolved. Germline V gene lookup returns CDR1 LNHDA and CDR2 SQIVND (reference sequence). The CDR3 is 12 residues long. Trimming took 5 bases from V and 0 from J, leaving 3 bases between them. The chain's CDR3 is CASSPSTDTQYF. CDR3 sequence (DNA): TGTGCCAGTAGTCCGAGCACAGATACGCAGTATTTT. Based on the CDR3 plus reference TRBV19 and TRBJ2-3, the full variable domain is DGGITQSPKYLFRKEGQNVTLSCEQNLNHDAMYWYRQDPGQGLRLIYYSQIVNDFQKGDIAEGYSVSREKKESFPLTVTSAQKNPTAFYLCASSPSTDTQYFGPGTRLTVL.

This clone has only a few counts. V and J are TRBV5-1 and TRBJ2-1; weak D call: TRBD2 (5 bases). Germline loops: CDR1 SGHRS, CDR2 YFSETQ. The CDR3 totals 14 residues. Trimming cost V 0 bases and J 8 bases, with 12 bases left between them. The CDR3 loop is CASSLGREDDEQFF. CDR3 DNA sequence: TGCGCCAGCAGCTTGGGACGGGAAGACGATGAGCAGTTCTTC.